Following are 27 T cell receptor beta chains from one sample sequenced in a study of blood T cell repertoires in COVID-19. Sequencing used immunoSEQ multiplex PCR; TCRdb keeps in-frame clones, though not all of them. The data hold around 100,000 clones, with roughly 85% observed a single time. Source material: peripheral blood. All receptors come from a middle-aged man with acute or convalescent COVID-19.

The V call is TRBV28, the J call TRBJ1-5; D is unclear. Germline assignment: CDR1 MDHEN and CDR2 SYDVKM. The length of the CDR3 is 14 residues. V was trimmed by 2 bases and J by 7 bases, leaving 12 bases between them. The CDR3 nucleotides read TGTGCCAGCAGTTTACATGATTGGGCCCAGCCCCAGCATTTT. Protein sequence: CASSLHDWAQPQHF.

The chain uses TRBV28 and TRBJ2-4, with 13 bases lining up with TRBD2. This CDR3 spans 18 amino acids. With V trimmed by 5 bases and J by 3 bases, 10 bases remained unmatched. Germline V gives CDR1 MDHEN, CDR2 SYDVKM. The CDR3: CASSPPGLAGLGKNIQYF. In nucleotides, the CDR3 is TGTGCCAGCAGTCCCCCGGGACTAGCGGGGCTAGGCAAAAACATTCAGTACTTC.

The genes are TRBV19 and TRBJ2-4; 7 nucleotides match TRBD1. CDR1 LNHDA and CDR2 SQIVND come from the germline V gene (reference sequence). The trim removed 5 bases at V and 0 bases at J, leaving 10 bases unmatched. The CDR3 is 17 residues long. The CDR3 here is CASSPPGQPLAKNIQYF. DNA of the CDR3: TGTGCCAGTAGTCCCCCGGGACAGCCACTAGCCAAAAACATTCAGTACTTC.

J is TRBJ2-7 and V is TRBV5-1, with TRBD2 matching 8 bases. CDR3 length: 15 residues. Trimming at V came to 0 bases and at J to 5 bases, leaving 7 bases not matched to a gene. CDR1 and CDR2 (germline): SGHRS, YFSETQ. CDR3 DNA: TGCGCCAGCAGCTTGGTTGGTAGCGGGAACCACGAGCAGTACTTC. Protein product: CASSLVGSGNHEQYF.

This clone was observed a handful of times. The gene calls are TRBV6-5 and TRBJ1-6; 7 bases are a match to TRBD1. Germline V lookup: CDR1 MNHEY, CDR2 SVGAGI. V lost 6 bases and J lost 6; bases outside the gene matches: 2. The CDR3 has 13 amino acids. For the CDR3, the DNA is TGTGCCAGCAGCCGGGACAGTAATTCACCCCTCCACTTT. Translation: CASSRDSNSPLHF.

The rearrangement uses TRBV12-5 and TRBJ2-7, with TRBD1 identical over 9 bases. This CDR3 has 15 amino acids. The V gene's germline CDR1 is LGHNT and CDR2 FRNRAP. J gave up 2 bases and V 3 bases, and 5 bases lay outside the gene matches. Here the CDR3 reads CASGFGQGSPYEQYF. CDR3 DNA sequence: TGTGCTAGTGGTTTCGGACAGGGGAGCCCCTACGAGCAGTACTTC.

This clone was counted a few times. This chain connects TRBV7-9 to TRBJ2-3; 13 bases agree with TRBD2. This CDR3 is 16 amino acids long. Germline loops: CDR1 SEHNR, CDR2 FQNEAQ (reference sequence). V lost 4 bases, J lost 2 bases, and 3 bases stayed unmatched. The CDR3 sequence is CASSWTSGRHTDTQYF. The CDR3 region has the DNA TGTGCCAGCAGCTGGACTAGCGGGAGACACACAGATACGCAGTATTTT.

This rearrangement joins TRBV5-8 to TRBJ2-5; unclear D gene. Germline CDR1 SGHTS, CDR2 YDEGEE. V lost 1 base to trimming and J lost 0 bases, with 7 bases between them. This CDR3 contains 14 residues. CDR3 coding DNA: TGTGCCAGCAGCTTGATTATGTACCAAGAGACCCAGTACTTC. It specifies CASSLIMYQETQYF.

The chain links TRBV2 to TRBJ2-2, with D perhaps TRBD1 (6 bases). In germline, CDR1 is SNHLY, CDR2 FYNNEI. This CDR3 contains 15 residues. V lost 2 bases and J 6 bases, leaving 13 bases between the germline ends. The CDR3 nucleotides read TGTGCCAGCAGTGAAACAGGGTTGATGGCCGGGGAGCTGTTTTTT. Translating gives CASSETGLMAGELFF.

This clone was seen more than once but under ten times. J is TRBJ2-2 and V is TRBV7-6; D possibly corresponds to TRBD2 (6 bases). The V gene's germline CDR1 is SGHVS and CDR2 FNYEAQ. V lost 5 bases and J lost 5, with 18 bases in between. CDR3 length: 16 amino acids. Here the CDR3 reads CASSHGRDRETGELFF. Written as DNA, the CDR3 is TGTGCCAGCAGCCATGGGCGGGATAGGGAAACCGGGGAGCTGTTTTTT.

This chain's CDR3 is CASSFPHGGTSSYEQYF. CDR3 sequence (DNA): TGTGCCAGCAGCTTCCCCCACGGGGGGACTAGCTCCTACGAGCAGTACTTC. The chain uses TRBV21-1 and TRBJ2-7; the DNA was not compared with TRBD2, the D call given in the table. TRBV21-1 corresponds to a pseudogene. This CDR3 contains 17 residues.

This clone occurred once. This chain uses TRBV2 with TRBJ2-7; 9 bases agree with TRBD2. CDR1 and CDR2 (germline): SNHLY, FYNNEI. This CDR3 contains 15 residues. The ends lost 5 bases at V and 0 bases at J; junction bases unmatched: 5. The CDR3 nucleotides are TGTGCCAGCAGTCCCTCGGGACTAGCCTCCTACGAGCAGTACTTC. Translation gives CASSPSGLASYEQYF.

The chain recombines TRBV2 with TRBJ2-5; no clear D. CDR3 length equals 14 residues. With 4 bases removed from V and 1 base from J, the gap between germline ends came to 10 bases. Germline CDR1 and CDR2: SNHLY and FYNNEI. CDR3 nucleotides: TGTGCCAGCAGTGCCACAGAGACCCAAGAGACCCAGTACTTC. Amino acid sequence: CASSATETQETQYF.

The V call is TRBV5-1, the J call TRBJ1-2; no definite D call. V was trimmed by 0 bases and J by 0 bases, leaving 6 bases between them. There are 14 residues in the CDR3. Germline assignment: CDR1 SGHRS and CDR2 YFSETQ. Here the CDR3 reads CASSLVTSNYGYTF. The CDR3 DNA sequence: TGCGCCAGCAGCTTGGTGACATCTAACTATGGCTACACCTTC.

This chain links TRBV6-5 with TRBJ2-7; 9 nucleotides line up with TRBD1. Per the germline V gene, CDR1 is MNHEY and CDR2 is SVGAGI. This CDR3 is 15 amino acids long. V lost 2 bases and J lost 2; bases outside the gene matches: 4. The CDR3 reads CASSYIRQGAYEQYF. The CDR3 nucleotides are TGTGCCAGCAGTTACATCAGACAGGGGGCCTACGAGCAGTACTTC.

DNA for the CDR3: TGTGCCAGCAGCCTTTCCTCAGGCTACGAGCAGTACTTC. Protein sequence: CASSLSSGYEQYF. This rearrangement joins TRBV2 to TRBJ2-7; the D is unclear. The ends were cut back, 6 bases at V and 3 bases at J, with 12 bases in the middle. Germline loops: CDR1 SNHLY, CDR2 FYNNEI. The CDR3 runs to 13 residues.

This clone came up many times. The chain links TRBV7-9 to TRBJ1-5, with a possible D match to TRBD1 (5 bases). There are 15 residues in the CDR3. V lost 1 base to trimming and J lost 0 bases, with 7 bases between them. From germline, CDR1 is SEHNR and CDR2 FQNEAQ (reference sequence). This chain's CDR3 is CASSLGGYSNQPQHF. The CDR3 bases are TGTGCCAGCAGCTTAGGGGGCTATAGCAATCAGCCCCAGCATTTT.

The V and J genes are TRBV19 and TRBJ1-2; possibly TRBD1 for D (5 bases). V lost 3 bases to trimming and J lost 2 bases, with 13 bases between them. The CDR3 spans 15 residues. CDR1 is LNHDA, CDR2 SQIVND, per germline (reference sequence). The CDR3 DNA follows: TGTGCCAGTAGTATTTATGGTTACAGGAACTATGGCTACACCTTC. This sequence encodes CASSIYGYRNYGYTF. The complete variable domain, with remaining parts taken from reference TRBV19 and TRBJ1-2, reads DGGITQSPKYLFRKEGQNVTLSCEQNLNHDAMYWYRQDPGQGLRLIYYSQIVNDFQKGDIAEGYSVSREKKESFPLTVTSAQKNPTAFYLCASSIYGYRNYGYTFGSGTRLTVV.

The chain uses TRBV28 and TRBJ2-7; D is ambiguous. CDR3 length: 15 residues. Trimming removed 3 bases from V and 3 bases from J, with 15 bases in between. In germline, CDR1 is MDHEN, CDR2 SYDVKM. CDR3 residues: CASSFPNRLIYEQYF. CDR3 in DNA: TGTGCCAGCAGTTTCCCCAACCGACTCATCTACGAGCAGTACTTC.

The rearrangement uses TRBV6-5 and TRBJ1-3, with D tentatively TRBD1 (6 bases). Germline V gene data show CDR1 as MNHEY and CDR2 as SVGAGI. CDR3 size: 14 residues. Trimming removed 10 bases from V and 0 bases from J, with 13 bases in between. Here the CDR3 DNA reads TGTGCCATCGGACAGCCGCGCTCTGGAAACACCATATATTTT. It translates to CAIGQPRSGNTIYF.

The V gene is TRBV29-1, the J gene TRBJ2-1; TRBD2 matches 9 bases. Trimming at V came to 4 bases and at J to 12 bases, leaving 7 bases not matched to a gene. The germline V gene has CDR1 SQVTM and CDR2 ANQGSEA. The CDR3 is 12 residues long. The DNA of the CDR3 is TGCAGCGTTGTGCGGGAGGGGGGGCGGCAGTTCTTC. As protein: CSVVREGGRQFF.

This clone was counted only a few times. The chain employs TRBV19 and TRBJ1-2; possibly TRBD1 for D (5 bases). The ends were cut back, 3 bases at V and 8 bases at J, with 16 bases in the middle. The CDR3 runs to 14 residues. Germline CDR1 is LNHDA and CDR2 is SQIVND (reference sequence). CDR3 sequence reads: CASSIAQAKSGYTF. The CDR3 DNA follows: TGTGCCAGTAGTATCGCACAGGCGAAATCAGGCTACACCTTC.

This rearrangement joins TRBV5-1 to TRBJ1-4, with a possible D match to TRBD1 (5 bases). Per the germline V gene, CDR1 is SGHRS and CDR2 is YFSETQ. V was trimmed by 1 base and J by 10 bases, leaving 20 bases between them. This CDR3 is 16 amino acids long. CDR3 in DNA: TGCGCCAGCAGCTTGAGGCGGGGCTCAAGTCCTGGAAAACTGTTTTTT. The encoded protein is CASSLRRGSSPGKLFF.

Only a few counts were recorded for this clone. V usage is TRBV5-5 and J usage is TRBJ2-7; 9 nucleotides match TRBD1. The J segment lost 6 bases and the V segment lost 3 bases, leaving 10 bases of the junction unmatched. CDR3 size: 15 residues. In germline, CDR1 is SGHKS, CDR2 YYEKEE (reference sequence). CDR3 sequence (DNA): TGTGCCAGCAGCTCAGCCCCACAGGGGGCAAGCGAGCAGTACTTC. Amino acids: CASSSAPQGASEQYF. The whole variable domain, remainder taken from reference TRBV5-5 and TRBJ2-7, is DAGVTQSPTHLIKTRGQQVTLRCSPISGHKSVSWYQQVLGQGPQFIFQYYEKEERGRGNFPDRFSARQFPNYSSELNVNALLLGDSALYLCASSSAPQGASEQYFGPGTRLTVT.

This chain joins TRBV19 and TRBJ1-1; D is perhaps TRBD1 (5 bases). The CDR3 length is 14 residues. The germline gives CDR1 LNHDA, CDR2 SQIVND (reference sequence). Trimming removed 6 bases at V and 6 bases at J, with 17 bases between. In DNA form, the CDR3 reads TGTGCCAGTAGGCCGCTTCAAAAAGGGGCTGAAGCTTTCTTT. Its translation is CASRPLQKGAEAFF.

The V gene is TRBV11-2, the J gene TRBJ2-1; 10 positions match TRBD2. CDR1 and CDR2 from the germline V gene are SGHAT and FQNNGV. Germline trimming cut 4 bases from V and 7 bases from J; bases unmatched to any gene: 13. CDR3 length equals 17 residues. CDR3 sequence reads: CASSSRASGGTGNEQFF. The CDR3, as DNA: TGTGCCAGCAGCTCTCGGGCTAGCGGGGGAACAGGAAATGAGCAGTTCTTC.

This clone was counted between two and nine times. CDR3: CASSRLGLAGVETQYF. The CDR3 DNA sequence: TGTGCCAGCAGCCGACTAGGACTAGCGGGAGTAGAGACCCAGTACTTC. The V call is TRBV7-3, the J call TRBJ2-5; 13 positions agree with TRBD2. CDR1 and CDR2 (germline): SGHTA, FQGTGA. The CDR3 runs 16 residues. V gave up 5 bases and J gave up 4 bases; unmatched junction bases: 7.